The clone carrying this TCR beta chain was seen a few times. Its target is not known. The data derive from a study of T cell responses to AZD1222 COVID-19 vaccine. Study conclusions and caveats: Clonal diversity was possibly underestimated, and the donors were mostly white British, with more females. Regions left unmutated in variants are reportedly the target of nearly half of spike-specific TCRs.

The CDR3 is 11 amino acids. V lost 6 bases, J lost 4 bases, and 6 bases lay in between. Assay used: immunoSEQ multiplex PCR; TCRdb lists only in-frame clones, some missing. In the table there are some 70,000 clones, about four fifths of which are singletons. Sample: peripheral blood, taken 28 days after the second AZD1222 dose. This receptor was taken from an adult who received the AZD1222 COVID-19 vaccine. The chain uses TRBV12-3 or TRBV12-4 and TRBJ1-2; no clear D gene. The CDR3 bases are TGTGCCAGCAGAACGGCCTATGGCTACACCTTC. This gives the protein CASRTAYGYTF.